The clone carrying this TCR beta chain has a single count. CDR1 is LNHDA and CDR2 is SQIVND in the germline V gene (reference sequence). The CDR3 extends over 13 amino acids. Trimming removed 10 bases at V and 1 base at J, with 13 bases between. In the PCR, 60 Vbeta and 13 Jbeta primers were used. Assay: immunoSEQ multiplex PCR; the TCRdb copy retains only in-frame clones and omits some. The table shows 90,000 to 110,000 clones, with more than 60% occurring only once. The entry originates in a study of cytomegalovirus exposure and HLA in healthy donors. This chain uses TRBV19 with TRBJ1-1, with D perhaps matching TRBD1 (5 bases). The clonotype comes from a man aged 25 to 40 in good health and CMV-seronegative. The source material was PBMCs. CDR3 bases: TGTGCCACTAGAGACGGGGGGAACACTGAAGCTTTCTTT. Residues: CATRDGGNTEAFF.